The clone carrying this T cell receptor beta chain was seen many times. This entry comes from a study of T-cell reconstitution after alpha-beta-depleted transplantation in children. The TCRbeta library incorporated unique molecular identifiers. TCRdb reprocessed the PCR reads with MiXCR, giving one entry per CDR3 protein. Of some 72,000 distinct CDR3 sequences in the sample, roughly 6.6% were seen once. This sequence originates from a human donor who donated a stem cell graft to a child with acute lymphoblastic leukemia. The material was PBMCs from the stem cell graft donor, obtained from the stem cell graft.

Here the CDR3 reads CASSPRTALSGANVLTF. CDR3 in DNA: TGTGCCAGCAGCCCTCGGACTGCCCTCTCTGGGGCCAACGTCCTGACTTTC. The rearrangement joins TRBV7-9 to TRBJ2-6; weak D call: TRBD2 (5 bases). V lost 5 bases to trimming and J lost 0 bases, with 14 bases between them. Germline values: CDR1 SEHNR, CDR2 FQNEAQ (reference sequence). The CDR3 contains 17 residues.